This T cell receptor (beta chain) is from a study of blood T cell repertoires in COVID-19. For the study at large: COVID-19 samples collected from the United States, Italy and Spain covered acute and convalescent phases. T cells, B-cell-depleted T cells, or PBMCs provided the cDNA or gDNA that served as material.

One Seattle source followed patients from active infection through their disease course. Original handling: Scientists estimated how many nucleated cells there were by amplifying reference gene primers. Clones were sequenced by immunoSEQ multiplex PCR, and TCRdb holds only the in-frame ones, with some missing. V and J calls and clone size are given by that table; D and trimming were obtained from the DNA. The table has fewer than 200,000 clones, around nine tenths seen once. Trimming removed 5 bases from V and 3 bases from J; junction bases left unmatched: 6. CDR1 is SGHAT and CDR2 is FQNNGV in the germline V gene. The CDR3 extends over 15 amino acids.

J is TRBJ2-3 and V is TRBV11-2; TRBD1 aligns across 9 bases. Sequencing used peripheral blood. This receptor was identified in a woman older than 75 with COVID-19, enrolled during active disease. The CDR3 DNA sequence: TGTGCCAGCAGCCCCGAGACAGGGGGTACAGATACGCAGTATTTT. This codes for CASSPETGGTDTQYF. The whole variable domain, filled in from reference TRBV11-2 and TRBJ2-3, reads EAGVAQSPRYKIIEKRQSVAFWCNPISGHATLYWYQQILGQGPKLLIQFQNNGVVDDSQLPKDRFSAERLKGVDSTLKIQPAKLEDSAVYLCASSPETGGTDTQYFGPGTRLTVL.